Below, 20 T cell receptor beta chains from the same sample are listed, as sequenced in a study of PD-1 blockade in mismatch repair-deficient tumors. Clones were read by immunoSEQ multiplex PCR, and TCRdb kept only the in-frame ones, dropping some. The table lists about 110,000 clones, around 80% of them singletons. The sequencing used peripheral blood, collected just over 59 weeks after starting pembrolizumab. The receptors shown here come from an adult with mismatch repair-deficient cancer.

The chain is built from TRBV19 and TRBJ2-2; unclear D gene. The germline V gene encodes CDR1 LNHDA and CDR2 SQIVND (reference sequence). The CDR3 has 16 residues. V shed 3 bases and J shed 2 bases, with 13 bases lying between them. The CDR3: CASSMGWDGNTGELFF. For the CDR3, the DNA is TGTGCCAGTAGTATGGGCTGGGATGGAAACACCGGGGAGCTGTTTTTT.

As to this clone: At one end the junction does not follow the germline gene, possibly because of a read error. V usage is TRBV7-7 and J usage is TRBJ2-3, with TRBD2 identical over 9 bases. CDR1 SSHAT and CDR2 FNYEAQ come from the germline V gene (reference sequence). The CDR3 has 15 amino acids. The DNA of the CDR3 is TGTGCTAGCAGCACATTAGCGGGAGGCACAGATACGCAGTATTTT. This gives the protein CASSTLAGGTDTQYF.

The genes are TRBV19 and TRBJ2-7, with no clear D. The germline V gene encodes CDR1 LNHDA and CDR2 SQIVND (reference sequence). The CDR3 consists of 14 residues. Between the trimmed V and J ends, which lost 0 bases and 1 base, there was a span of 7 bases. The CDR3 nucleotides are TGTGCCAGTAGTATAGAGGTAGTGTCCTACGAGCAGTACTTC. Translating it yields CASSIEVVSYEQYF.

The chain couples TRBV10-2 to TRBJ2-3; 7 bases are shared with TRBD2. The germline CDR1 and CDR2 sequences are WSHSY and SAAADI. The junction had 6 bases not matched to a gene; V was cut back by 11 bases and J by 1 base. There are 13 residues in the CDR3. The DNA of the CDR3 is TGCGCCGCAACTAGCGACCGCACAGATACGCAGTATTTT. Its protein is CAATSDRTDTQYF.

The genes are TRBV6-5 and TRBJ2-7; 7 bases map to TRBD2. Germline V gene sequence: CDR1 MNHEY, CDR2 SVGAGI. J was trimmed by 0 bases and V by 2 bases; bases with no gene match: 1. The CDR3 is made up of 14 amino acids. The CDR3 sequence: CASSYQRGSYEQYF. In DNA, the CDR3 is TGTGCCAGCAGTTACCAGCGGGGCTCCTACGAGCAGTACTTC.

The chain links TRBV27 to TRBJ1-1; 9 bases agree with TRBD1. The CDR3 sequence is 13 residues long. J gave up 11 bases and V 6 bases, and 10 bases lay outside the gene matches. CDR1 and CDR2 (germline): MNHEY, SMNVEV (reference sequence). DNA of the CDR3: TGTGCCAGCAGCCGGGGACAGGGTAAAACGGCTTTCTTT. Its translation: CASSRGQGKTAFF.

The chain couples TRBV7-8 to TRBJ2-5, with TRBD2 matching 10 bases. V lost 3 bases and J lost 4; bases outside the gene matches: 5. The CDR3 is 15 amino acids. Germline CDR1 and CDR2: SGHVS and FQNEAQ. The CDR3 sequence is CASSFLAGVRETQYF. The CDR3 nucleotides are TGTGCCAGCAGCTTCCTAGCGGGAGTAAGAGAGACCCAGTACTTC.

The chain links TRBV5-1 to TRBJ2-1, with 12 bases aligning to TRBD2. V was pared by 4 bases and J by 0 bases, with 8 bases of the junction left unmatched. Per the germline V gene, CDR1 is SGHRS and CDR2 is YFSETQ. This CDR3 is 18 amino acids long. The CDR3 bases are TGCGCCAGCAGCCCCCGGACTAGCGGGGTTAGCTCCTACAATGAGCAGTTCTTC. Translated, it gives CASSPRTSGVSSYNEQFF.

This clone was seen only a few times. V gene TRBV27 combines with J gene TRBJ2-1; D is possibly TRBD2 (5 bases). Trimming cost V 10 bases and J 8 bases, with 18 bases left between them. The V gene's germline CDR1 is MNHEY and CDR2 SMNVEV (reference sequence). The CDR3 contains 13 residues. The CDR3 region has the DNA TGTGCCATTAGGGCGGGCGGGCGGCATGAGCAGTTCTTC. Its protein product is CAIRAGGRHEQFF.

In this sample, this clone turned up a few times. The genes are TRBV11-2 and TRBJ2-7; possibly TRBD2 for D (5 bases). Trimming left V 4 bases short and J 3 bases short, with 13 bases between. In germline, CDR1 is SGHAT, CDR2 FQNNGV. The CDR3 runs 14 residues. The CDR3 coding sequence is TGTGCCAGCAGCTCCAACGGGGTCCACTACGAGCAGTACTTC. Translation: CASSSNGVHYEQYF.

In DNA form, the CDR3 reads TGCGCCAGCAGTGAGGTTGCGGGAGGGCCGTTCGAGCAGTACTTC. Translation: CASSEVAGGPFEQYF. This chain connects TRBV10-1 to TRBJ2-7, with TRBD2 matching over 9 bases. The junction had 8 bases not matched to a gene; V was cut back by 2 bases and J by 6 bases. Germline-derived CDR1 and CDR2 are WNHNN and SYGVQD (reference sequence). The CDR3 consists of 15 residues.

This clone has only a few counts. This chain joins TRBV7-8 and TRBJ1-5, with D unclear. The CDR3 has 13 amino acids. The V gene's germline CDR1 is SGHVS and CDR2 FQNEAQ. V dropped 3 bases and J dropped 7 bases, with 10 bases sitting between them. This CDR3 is CASSLRTEQPQHF. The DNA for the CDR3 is TGTGCCAGCAGCTTGCGGACGGAGCAGCCCCAGCATTTT.

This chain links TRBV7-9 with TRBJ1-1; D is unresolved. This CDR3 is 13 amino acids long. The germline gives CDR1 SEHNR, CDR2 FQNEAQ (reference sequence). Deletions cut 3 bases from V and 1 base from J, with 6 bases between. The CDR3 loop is CASSFTGNTEAFF. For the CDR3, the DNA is TGTGCCAGCAGCTTTACCGGGAACACTGAAGCTTTCTTT.

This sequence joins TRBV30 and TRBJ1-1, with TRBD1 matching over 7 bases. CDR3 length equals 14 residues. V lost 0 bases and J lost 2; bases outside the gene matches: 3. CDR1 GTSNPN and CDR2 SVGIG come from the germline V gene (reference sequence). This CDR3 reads CAWSVTGTNTEAFF. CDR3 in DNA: TGTGCCTGGAGTGTGACAGGGACCAACACTGAAGCTTTCTTT.

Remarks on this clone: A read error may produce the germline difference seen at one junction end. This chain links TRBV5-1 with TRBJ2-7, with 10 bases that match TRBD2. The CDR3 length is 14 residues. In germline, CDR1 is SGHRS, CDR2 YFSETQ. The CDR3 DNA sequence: TGCGCCAGCAGCTCCGGGACTAGCGCCCCGGGCAGCGTCTTC. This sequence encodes CASSSGTSAPGSVF.

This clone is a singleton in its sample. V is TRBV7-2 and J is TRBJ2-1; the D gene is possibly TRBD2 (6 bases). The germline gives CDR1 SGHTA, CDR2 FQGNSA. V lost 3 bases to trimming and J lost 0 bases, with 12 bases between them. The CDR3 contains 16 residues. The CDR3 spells CASSFSGRNSYNEQFF. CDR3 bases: TGTGCCAGCAGCTTTAGCGGCAGAAACTCCTACAATGAGCAGTTCTTC.

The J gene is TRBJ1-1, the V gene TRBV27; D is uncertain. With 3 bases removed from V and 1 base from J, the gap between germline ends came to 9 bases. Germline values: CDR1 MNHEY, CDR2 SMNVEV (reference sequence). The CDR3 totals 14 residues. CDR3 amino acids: CASSFGQPNTEAFF. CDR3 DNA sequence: TGTGCCAGCAGTTTCGGTCAGCCGAACACTGAAGCTTTCTTT.

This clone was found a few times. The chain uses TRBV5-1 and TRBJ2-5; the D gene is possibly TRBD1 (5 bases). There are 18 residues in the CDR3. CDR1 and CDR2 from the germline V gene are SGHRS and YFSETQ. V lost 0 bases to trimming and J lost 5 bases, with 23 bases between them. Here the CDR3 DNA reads TGCGCCAGCAGCTTGGCCGGGCAGGGTGGAGTCCGGCTGGAGACCCAGTACTTC. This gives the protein CASSLAGQGGVRLETQYF.

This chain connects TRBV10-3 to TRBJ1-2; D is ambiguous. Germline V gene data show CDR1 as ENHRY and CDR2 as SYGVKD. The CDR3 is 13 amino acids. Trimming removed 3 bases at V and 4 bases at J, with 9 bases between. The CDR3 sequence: CAISDPTSYGYTF. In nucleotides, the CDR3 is TGTGCCATCAGTGACCCAACAAGCTATGGCTACACCTTC.

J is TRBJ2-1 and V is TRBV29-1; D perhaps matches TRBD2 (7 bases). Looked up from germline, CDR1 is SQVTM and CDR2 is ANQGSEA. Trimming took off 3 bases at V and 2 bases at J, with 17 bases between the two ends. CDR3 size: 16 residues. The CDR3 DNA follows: TGCAGCGTTGATAGGAGCGGAGGGGGGGCCTACAATGAGCAGTTCTTC. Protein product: CSVDRSGGGAYNEQFF.